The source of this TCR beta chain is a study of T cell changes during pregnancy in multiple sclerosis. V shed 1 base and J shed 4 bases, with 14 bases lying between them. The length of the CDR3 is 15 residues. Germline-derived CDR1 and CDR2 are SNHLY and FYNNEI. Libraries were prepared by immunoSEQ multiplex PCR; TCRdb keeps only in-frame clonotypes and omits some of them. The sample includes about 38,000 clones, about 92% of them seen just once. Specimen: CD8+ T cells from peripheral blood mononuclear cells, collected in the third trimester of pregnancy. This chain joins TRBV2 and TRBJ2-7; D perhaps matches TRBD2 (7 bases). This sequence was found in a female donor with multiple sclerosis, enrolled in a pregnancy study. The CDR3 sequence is CASSEGRGRPYEQYF. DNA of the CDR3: TGTGCCAGCAGTGAAGGGCGGGGGCGCCCTTACGAGCAGTACTTC.